This is a list of T cell receptor beta chains from one sample in a study of shared clonotypes between healthy human individuals. The data were produced by immunoSEQ multiplex PCR, yet TCRdb's version contains in-frame clones alone and is incomplete. In the table there are about 1.5 million clones, approximately 97% of which are singletons. What was sequenced was naive CD4+ T cells sorted from blood. The receptors shown here come from a man aged 25-40 years in good health. Both conserved end residues are part of each CDR3. A D gene is named only where the DNA matches it firmly. The size of a clone is reported for some rows only, either as once, few or many, or as a class for expanded clones.

size: NA; D: TRBD2; J: TRBJ2-7; V: TRBV7-2; DNA: TGTGCCAGCAGCTTAGCGCTAGCGGTCGGGTACCACGAGCAGTACTTC; CDR3: CASSLALAVGYHEQYF
size: once; D: TRBD1; J: TRBJ1-3; V: TRBV6-5; DNA: TGTGCCACCAGGGACAGCTACTCTGGAAACACCATATATTTT; CDR3: CATRDSYSGNTIYF
size: NA; D: NA; J: TRBJ2-5; V: TRBV6-5; DNA: TGTGCCAGCCGGCTCGGGCCAAGGGGAAAAGAGACCCAGTACTTC; CDR3: CASRLGPRGKETQYF
size: NA; D: TRBD1; J: TRBJ2-5; V: TRBV30; DNA: TGTGCCTCCACCACAGGGGACCAAGAGACCCAGTACTTC; CDR3: CASTTGDQETQYF
size: NA; D: NA; J: TRBJ1-5; V: TRBV5-4; DNA: TGTGCCAGCAGCTTAGGGGGGACGCGTAGCAATCAGCCCCAGCATTTT; CDR3: CASSLGGTRSNQPQHF
size: once; D: NA; J: TRBJ1-4; V: TRBV30; DNA: TGTGCCTGGAGTGTACGGGCGGCGCGTACGGGGAAACTGTTTTTT; CDR3: CAWSVRAARTGKLFF
size: NA; D: NA; J: TRBJ2-7; V: TRBV29-1; DNA: TGCAGCGTTGCCAGGGGCACCTACGAGCAGTACTTC; CDR3: CSVARGTYEQYF
size: NA; D: NA; J: TRBJ2-2; V: TRBV5-1; DNA: TGCGCCAGCAGCTTGGCATCTCGGGGGACTGCGAACACCGGGGAGCTGTTTTTT; CDR3: CASSLASRGTANTGELFF
size: many; D: NA; J: TRBJ2-7; V: TRBV2; DNA: TGTGCCAGCAGTGAATCGAACGTTCCCTCCTACGAGCAGTACTTC; CDR3: CASSESNVPSYEQYF
size: NA; D: TRBD1; J: TRBJ1-3; V: TRBV9; DNA: TGTGCCAGCAGCGAAGGGGGGACAGGCCGCCGATTATATTTT; CDR3: CASSEGGTGRRLYF
size: NA; D: NA; J: TRBJ2-5; V: TRBV7-2; DNA: TGTGCCAGCAGCTTAGTCGGGACCCAAGAGACCCAGTACTTC; CDR3: CASSLVGTQETQYF
size: NA; D: TRBD2; J: TRBJ2-1; V: TRBV15; DNA: TGTGCCACCAGCAGGGGGGGACTAGCGGGAGGGAATGAGCAGTTCTTC; CDR3: CATSRGGLAGGNEQFF
size: NA; D: NA; J: TRBJ2-7; V: TRBV5-6; DNA: TGTGCCAGCAGCTTGACGACTGGCTCCTACGAGCAGTACTTC; CDR3: CASSLTTGSYEQYF
size: NA; D: NA; J: TRBJ2-7; V: TRBV7-5; DNA: TGTGCCAGAAGCTTAGGGCCGGAGGACTACGAGCAGTACTTC; CDR3: CARSLGPEDYEQYF
size: NA; D: TRBD2; J: TRBJ2-7; V: TRBV7-9; DNA: TGTGCCAGCAAGAAGAGGGAGGGCCCCTACGAGCAGTACTTC; CDR3: CASKKREGPYEQYF
size: NA; D: TRBD2; J: TRBJ2-5; V: TRBV5-4; DNA: TGTGCCAGCAGCATAGGGACTAGCGGGAGCAACCCACAAGAGACCCAGTACTTC; CDR3: CASSIGTSGSNPQETQYF
size: once; D: NA; J: TRBJ2-1; V: TRBV9; DNA: TGTGCCAGCAGCGCCCGGGACTTTGCCTACAATGAGCAGTTCTTC; CDR3: CASSARDFAYNEQFF
size: NA; D: TRBD2; J: TRBJ2-5; V: TRBV15; DNA: TGTGCCACCAGCAGAACCGGGACTAGTCGGGTTGAGGCCCAGTACTTC; CDR3: CATSRTGTSRVEAQYF
size: NA; D: NA; J: TRBJ2-2; V: TRBV5-1; DNA: TGCGCCAGCAGCTACAACGCGAACACCGGGGAGCTGTTTTTT; CDR3: CASSYNANTGELFF
size: NA; D: TRBD2; J: TRBJ2-1; V: TRBV9; DNA: TGTGCCAGCAGCGCGTGGGCGGGAGCCTCCTCCTACAATGAGCAGTTCTTC; CDR3: CASSAWAGASSYNEQFF
size: NA; D: NA; J: TRBJ2-7; V: TRBV4-3; DNA: TGCGCCAGCAGCCAGGCTGCAAGATCCTACGAGCAGTACTTC; CDR3: CASSQAARSYEQYF
size: NA; D: NA; J: TRBJ2-2; V: TRBV27; DNA: TGTGCCAGCAGTTGGGGATCTAGAACCGGGGAGCTGTTTTTT; CDR3: CASSWGSRTGELFF
size: NA; D: NA; J: TRBJ2-1; V: TRBV19; DNA: TGTGCCAGTAGTATAGGGACTATCCCCCACAATGAGCAGTTCTTC; CDR3: CASSIGTIPHNEQFF
size: NA; D: TRBD1; J: TRBJ2-3; V: TRBV6-1; DNA: TGTGCCAGCAGTGGACAGGGTGATACGCAGTATTTT; CDR3: CASSGQGDTQYF
size: once; D: TRBD2; J: TRBJ2-1; V: TRBV7-2; DNA: TGTGCCAGCAGCCTGGTAGCGGGAGGGCCGAACAATGAGCAGTTCTTC; CDR3: CASSLVAGGPNNEQFF
size: NA; D: TRBD1; J: TRBJ2-5; V: TRBV6-6; DNA: TGTGCCAGCAGGGACAGGGGAACGGAGACCCAGTACTTC; CDR3: CASRDRGTETQYF
size: NA; D: NA; J: TRBJ2-7; V: TRBV5-1; DNA: TGCGCCAGCAGCTTCGCCATCGAGTGGTTTCCCCCCTACGAGCAGTACTTC; CDR3: CASSFAIEWFPPYEQYF
size: NA; D: NA; J: TRBJ2-1; V: TRBV7-9; DNA: TGTGCCAGCAGCTCGGACAGTTACAATGAGCAGTTCTTC; CDR3: CASSSDSYNEQFF
size: NA; D: NA; J: TRBJ2-2; V: TRBV27; DNA: TGTGCCAGCAGTTCATTCGGGCCAACAGGGCCTCGGGACACCGGGGAGCTGTTTTTT; CDR3: CASSSFGPTGPRDTGELFF
size: NA; D: TRBD2; J: TRBJ2-7; V: TRBV5-1; DNA: TGCGCCAGCAGCTTGGGGACTAGCGGGAGTTACGAGCAGTACTTC; CDR3: CASSLGTSGSYEQYF
size: NA; D: TRBD1; J: TRBJ2-7; V: TRBV28; DNA: TGTGCCAGCAGAACAGGGGTCTGGGAGCAGTACTTC; CDR3: CASRTGVWEQYF
size: NA; D: NA; J: TRBJ2-5; V: TRBV11-2; DNA: TGTGCCAGCAGCTTAGTTTTCAGGGGTCCCAGGGAAGGGGAGACCCAGTACTTC; CDR3: CASSLVFRGPREGETQYF
size: NA; D: NA; J: TRBJ2-2; V: TRBV2; DNA: TGTGCCAGCAGCCCTGACGCGGGGATTAACACCGGGGAGCTGTTTTTT; CDR3: CASSPDAGINTGELFF
size: NA; D: TRBD1; J: TRBJ2-1; V: TRBV5-6; DNA: TGTGCCAGCAGCCTGTGGGACAGGGCTACTGAGCAGTTCTTC; CDR3: CASSLWDRATEQFF
size: NA; D: NA; J: TRBJ1-1; V: TRBV18; DNA: TGTGCCAGCTCACCACCGCACAGGAGCGGTGAAGCTTTCTTT; CDR3: CASSPPHRSGEAFF
size: NA; D: NA; J: TRBJ2-7; V: TRBV28; DNA: TGTGCCAGCAGAGGAAATGCCTACGAGCAGTACTTC; CDR3: CASRGNAYEQYF
size: NA; D: TRBD1; J: TRBJ2-1; V: TRBV9; DNA: TGTGCCAGCAGCTCCCGGGCCGGGACAGTGACCTCCTACAATGAGCAGTTCTTC; CDR3: CASSSRAGTVTSYNEQFF
size: NA; D: NA; J: TRBJ2-1; V: TRBV18; DNA: TGTGCCAGCTCACCACCGCTAGGGGATTACAATGAGCAGTTCTTC; CDR3: CASSPPLGDYNEQFF
size: NA; D: NA; J: TRBJ2-1; V: TRBV18; DNA: TGTGCCAGCTCACCGTTAGGGCCCGGGGCAGGGAAAAGCTCCTACAATGAGCAGTTCTTC; CDR3: CASSPLGPGAGKSSYNEQFF
size: NA; D: NA; J: TRBJ1-1; V: TRBV5-8; DNA: TGTGCCAGCAGCTTGTGGGGGATGAACACTGAAGCTTTCTTT; CDR3: CASSLWGMNTEAFF
size: NA; D: NA; J: TRBJ1-5; V: TRBV6-5; DNA: TGTGCCTGTTCACGGGAGGAGGGGTCGGTGTGGCCCCAGCATTTT; CDR3: CACSREEGSVWPQHF
size: NA; D: NA; J: TRBJ2-5; V: TRBV5-1; DNA: TGCGCCAGCAGCTTGATGGATTTCCAAGAGACCCAGTACTTC; CDR3: CASSLMDFQETQYF
size: NA; D: TRBD1; J: TRBJ2-2; V: TRBV7-3; DNA: TGTGCCAGCAGCCCTATCCGGACAGGGAACACCGGGGAGCTGTTTTTT; CDR3: CASSPIRTGNTGELFF
size: NA; D: NA; J: TRBJ2-2; V: TRBV9; DNA: TGTGCCAGCAGCGTAGCGGCGAGTACGCCCGCCGGGGAGCTGTTTTTT; CDR3: CASSVAASTPAGELFF
size: NA; D: NA; J: TRBJ1-5; V: TRBV19; DNA: TGTGCCAGTAGTATTACGGCTCCGACATATTATAGCAATCAGCCCCAGCATTTT; CDR3: CASSITAPTYYSNQPQHF
size: NA; D: TRBD1; J: TRBJ2-5; V: TRBV5-1; DNA: TGCGCCAGCAGCTTCGGGACAGTCCAAGAGACCCAGTACTTC; CDR3: CASSFGTVQETQYF
size: NA; D: NA; J: TRBJ1-3; V: TRBV9; DNA: TGTGCCAGCAGCGTATACCCTCGAAACACCATATATTTT; CDR3: CASSVYPRNTIYF
size: once; D: NA; J: TRBJ1-4; V: TRBV5-1; DNA: TGCGCCAGCAGCCAAGACCTTGGGGGGATGAATGAAAAACTGTTTTTT; CDR3: CASSQDLGGMNEKLFF
size: NA; D: TRBD1; J: TRBJ2-7; V: TRBV15; DNA: TGTGCCACCAGCTTCCGGACAGGGGGTGGCTACGAGCAGTACTTC; CDR3: CATSFRTGGGYEQYF
size: NA; D: NA; J: TRBJ2-5; V: TRBV4-2; DNA: TGTGCCAGCAGCCAAGATCCCGGGCGAGAGACCCAGTACTTC; CDR3: CASSQDPGRETQYF
size: NA; D: NA; J: TRBJ2-5; V: TRBV18; DNA: TGTGCCAGCTCATACCTCGGGGCCGCTTTGGAGACCCAGTACTTC; CDR3: CASSYLGAALETQYF
size: NA; D: TRBD1; J: TRBJ2-7; V: TRBV2; DNA: TGTGCCAGCAGTTCCCGGGGTCCGGGACAGGCCTACGAGCAGTACTTC; CDR3: CASSSRGPGQAYEQYF
size: once; D: NA; J: TRBJ1-2; V: TRBV7-9; DNA: TGTGCCAGCAGCCGACGGGAGGACCTCTATGGCTACACCTTC; CDR3: CASSRREDLYGYTF
size: NA; D: NA; J: TRBJ1-1; V: TRBV5-1; DNA: TGCGCCAGCAGCTTGGAAGCTCCGAACACTGAAGCTTTCTTT; CDR3: CASSLEAPNTEAFF